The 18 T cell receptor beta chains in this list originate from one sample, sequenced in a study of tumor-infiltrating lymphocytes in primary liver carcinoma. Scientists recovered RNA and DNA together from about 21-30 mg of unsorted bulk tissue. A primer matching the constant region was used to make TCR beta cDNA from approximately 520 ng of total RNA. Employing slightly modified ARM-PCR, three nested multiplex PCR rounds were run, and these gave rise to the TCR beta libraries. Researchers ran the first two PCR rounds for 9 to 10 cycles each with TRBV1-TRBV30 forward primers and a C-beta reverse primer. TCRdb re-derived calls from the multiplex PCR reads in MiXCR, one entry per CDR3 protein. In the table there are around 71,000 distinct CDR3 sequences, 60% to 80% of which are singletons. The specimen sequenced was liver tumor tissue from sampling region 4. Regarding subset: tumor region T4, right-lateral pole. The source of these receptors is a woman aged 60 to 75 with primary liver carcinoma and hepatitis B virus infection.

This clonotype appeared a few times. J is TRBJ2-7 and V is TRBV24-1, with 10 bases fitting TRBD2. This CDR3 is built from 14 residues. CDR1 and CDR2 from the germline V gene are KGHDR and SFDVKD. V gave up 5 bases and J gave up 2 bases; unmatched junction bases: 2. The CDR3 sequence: CATSAAGGTYEQYF. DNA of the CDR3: TGTGCCACCAGTGCAGCGGGAGGGACCTACGAGCAGTACTTC.

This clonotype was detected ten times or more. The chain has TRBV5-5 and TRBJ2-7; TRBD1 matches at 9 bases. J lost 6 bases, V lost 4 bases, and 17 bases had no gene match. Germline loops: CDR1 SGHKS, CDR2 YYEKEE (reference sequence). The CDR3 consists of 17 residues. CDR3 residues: CASSKAGGTGKESEQYF. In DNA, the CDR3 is TGTGCCAGCAGCAAGGCAGGGGGGACAGGGAAAGAAAGCGAGCAGTACTTC. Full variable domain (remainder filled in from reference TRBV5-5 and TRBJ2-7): DAGVTQSPTHLIKTRGQQVTLRCSPISGHKSVSWYQQVLGQGPQFIFQYYEKEERGRGNFPDRFSARQFPNYSSELNVNALLLGDSALYLCASSKAGGTGKESEQYFGPGTRLTVT.

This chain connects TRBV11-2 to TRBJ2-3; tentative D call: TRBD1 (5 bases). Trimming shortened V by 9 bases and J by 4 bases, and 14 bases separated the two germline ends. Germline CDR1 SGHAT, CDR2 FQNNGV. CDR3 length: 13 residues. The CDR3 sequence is CARNFLGADTQYF. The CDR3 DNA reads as TGTGCCAGGAACTTCTTAGGGGCAGATACGCAGTATTTT.

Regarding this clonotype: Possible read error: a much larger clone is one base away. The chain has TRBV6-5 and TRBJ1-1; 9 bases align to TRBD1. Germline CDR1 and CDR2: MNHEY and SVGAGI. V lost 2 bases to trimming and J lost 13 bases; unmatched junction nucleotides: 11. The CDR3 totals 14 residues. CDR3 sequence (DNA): TGTGCCAGCAGTTACGGGACAGGGAACACTGGAGTTTTCTTT. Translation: CASSYGTGNTGVFF.

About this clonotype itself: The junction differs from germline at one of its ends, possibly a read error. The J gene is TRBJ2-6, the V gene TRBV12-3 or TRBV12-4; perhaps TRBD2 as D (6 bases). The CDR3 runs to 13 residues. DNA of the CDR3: TGTACCAGCAGTTTAGCGGCGTGCAACGTCCTGACTTTC. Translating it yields CTSSLAACNVLTF.

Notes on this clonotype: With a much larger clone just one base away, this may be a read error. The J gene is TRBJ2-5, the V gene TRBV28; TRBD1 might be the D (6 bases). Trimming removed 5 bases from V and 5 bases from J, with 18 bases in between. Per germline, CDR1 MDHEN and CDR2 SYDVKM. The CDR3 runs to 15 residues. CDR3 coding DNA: TGTGCCAGCAGTACCAACATGGGGGCCTTGGAGACCCAGTACTTC. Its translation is CASSTNMGALETQYF.

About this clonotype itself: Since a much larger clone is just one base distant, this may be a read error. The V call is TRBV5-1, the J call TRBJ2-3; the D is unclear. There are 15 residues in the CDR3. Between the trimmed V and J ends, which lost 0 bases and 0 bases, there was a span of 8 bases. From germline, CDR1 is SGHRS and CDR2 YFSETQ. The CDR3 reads CASSLVVSSTDTQYF. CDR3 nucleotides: TGCGCCAGCAGCTTGGTGGTTAGTAGCACAGATACGCAGTATTTT.

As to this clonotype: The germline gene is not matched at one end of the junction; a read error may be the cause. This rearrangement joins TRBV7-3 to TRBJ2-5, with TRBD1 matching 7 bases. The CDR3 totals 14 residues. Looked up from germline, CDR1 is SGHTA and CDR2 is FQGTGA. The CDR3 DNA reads TGTGCCAGCAGCTCGACAGGGAGTAAAGAGGCCCAGTACTTC. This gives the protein CASSSTGSKEAQYF.

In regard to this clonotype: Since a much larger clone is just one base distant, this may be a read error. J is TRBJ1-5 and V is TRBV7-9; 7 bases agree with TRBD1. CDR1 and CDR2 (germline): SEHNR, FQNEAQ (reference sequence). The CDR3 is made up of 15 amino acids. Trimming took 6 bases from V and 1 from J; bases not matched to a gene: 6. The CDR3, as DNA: TGTGCCAGCAGAGCCGTGACAGGGAGCAATCAGCCCCAGCATTTT. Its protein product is CASRAVTGSNQPQHF. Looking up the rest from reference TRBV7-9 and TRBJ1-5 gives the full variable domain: DTGVSQNPRHKITKRGQNVTFRCDPISEHNRLYWYRQTLGQGPEFLTYFQNEAQLEKSRLLSDRFSAERPKGSFSTLEIQRTEQGDSAMYLCASRAVTGSNQPQHFGDGTRLSIL.

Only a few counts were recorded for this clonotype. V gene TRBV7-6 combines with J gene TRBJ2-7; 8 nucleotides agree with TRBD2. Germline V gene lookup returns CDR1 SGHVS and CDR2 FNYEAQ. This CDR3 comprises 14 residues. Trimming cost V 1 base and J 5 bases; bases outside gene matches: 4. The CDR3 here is CASSLDAGGDEQYF. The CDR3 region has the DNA TGTGCCAGCAGCTTAGACGCGGGAGGAGACGAGCAGTACTTC.

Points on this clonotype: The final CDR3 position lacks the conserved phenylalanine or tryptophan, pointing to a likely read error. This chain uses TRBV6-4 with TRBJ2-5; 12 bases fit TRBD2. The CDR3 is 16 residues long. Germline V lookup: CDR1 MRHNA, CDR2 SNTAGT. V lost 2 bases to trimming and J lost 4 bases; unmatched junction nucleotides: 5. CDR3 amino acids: CASSDGASGRAETQYL. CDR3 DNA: TGTGCCAGCAGTGACGGAGCTAGCGGGAGGGCAGAGACCCAGTACCTC.

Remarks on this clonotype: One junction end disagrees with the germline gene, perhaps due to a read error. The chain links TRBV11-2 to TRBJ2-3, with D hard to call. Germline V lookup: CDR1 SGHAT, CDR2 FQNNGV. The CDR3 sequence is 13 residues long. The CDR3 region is CTNSLDRGDAQYF. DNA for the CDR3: TGTACCAACAGCTTAGATCGAGGAGATGCGCAGTATTTT.

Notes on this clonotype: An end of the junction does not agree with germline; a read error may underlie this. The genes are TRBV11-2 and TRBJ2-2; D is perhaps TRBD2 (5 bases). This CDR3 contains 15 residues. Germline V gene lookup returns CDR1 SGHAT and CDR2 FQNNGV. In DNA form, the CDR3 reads TGTGCCAGCAGCCCTCTGCAAGGACCGATCGGGGAGCTATTTTTT. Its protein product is CASSPLQGPIGELFF. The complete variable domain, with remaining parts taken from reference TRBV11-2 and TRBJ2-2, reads EAGVAQSPRYKIIEKRQSVAFWCNPISGHATLYWYQQILGQGPKLLIQFQNNGVVDDSQLPKDRFSAERLKGVDSTLKIQPAKLEDSAVYLCASSPLQGPIGELFFGEGSRLTVL.

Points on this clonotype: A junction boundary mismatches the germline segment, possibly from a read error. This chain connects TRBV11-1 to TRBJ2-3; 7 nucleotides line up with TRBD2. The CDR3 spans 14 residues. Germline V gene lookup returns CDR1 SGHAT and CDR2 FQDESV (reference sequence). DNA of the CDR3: TGTGTCAGCAGCTTAAGGCAGCGTGCGGGAGAGCCTCACTTT. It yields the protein CVSSLRQRAGEPHF.

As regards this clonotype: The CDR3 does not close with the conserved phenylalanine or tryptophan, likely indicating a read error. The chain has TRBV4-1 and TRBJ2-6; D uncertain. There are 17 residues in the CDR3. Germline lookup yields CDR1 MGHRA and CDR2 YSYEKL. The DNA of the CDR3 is TGCGCCAGCAGCCAAGAGCCACAAGGCTATGGGACCAACGTCCTGACTTTG. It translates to CASSQEPQGYGTNVLTL.

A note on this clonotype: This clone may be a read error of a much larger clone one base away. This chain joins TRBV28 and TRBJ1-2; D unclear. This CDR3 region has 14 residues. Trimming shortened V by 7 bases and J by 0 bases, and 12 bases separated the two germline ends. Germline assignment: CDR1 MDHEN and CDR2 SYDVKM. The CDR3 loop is CASIRQIANYGYTF. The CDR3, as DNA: TGTGCCAGCATAAGGCAGATAGCTAACTATGGCTACACCTTC.

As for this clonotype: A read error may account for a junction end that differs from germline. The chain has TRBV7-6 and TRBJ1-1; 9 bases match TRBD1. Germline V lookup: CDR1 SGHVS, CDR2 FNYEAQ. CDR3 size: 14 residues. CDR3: CASSGGQGNTEAFF. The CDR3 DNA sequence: TGTGCCAGCAGCGGAGGACAGGGGAACACTGAAGCTTTCTTC.

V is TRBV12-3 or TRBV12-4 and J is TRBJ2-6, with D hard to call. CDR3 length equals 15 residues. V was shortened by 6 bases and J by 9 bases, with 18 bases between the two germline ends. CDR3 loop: CASRLRRAVVNVLTF. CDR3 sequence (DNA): TGTGCCAGCAGATTACGGAGAGCTGTGGTCAACGTCCTGACTTTC.